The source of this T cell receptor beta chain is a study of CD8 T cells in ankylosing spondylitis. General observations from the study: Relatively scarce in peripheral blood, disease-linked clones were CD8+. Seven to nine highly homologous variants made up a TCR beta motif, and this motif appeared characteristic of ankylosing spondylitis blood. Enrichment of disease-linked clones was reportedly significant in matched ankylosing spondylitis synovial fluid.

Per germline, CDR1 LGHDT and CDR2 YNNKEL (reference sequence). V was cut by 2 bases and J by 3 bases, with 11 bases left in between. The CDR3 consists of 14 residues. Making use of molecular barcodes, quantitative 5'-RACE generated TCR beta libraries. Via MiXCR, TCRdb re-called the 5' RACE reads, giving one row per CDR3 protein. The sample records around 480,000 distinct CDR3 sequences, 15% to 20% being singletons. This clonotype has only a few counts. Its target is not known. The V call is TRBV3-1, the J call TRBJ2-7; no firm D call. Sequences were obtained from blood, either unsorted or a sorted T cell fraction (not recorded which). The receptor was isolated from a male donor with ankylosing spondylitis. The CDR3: CASSQRVQNYEQYF. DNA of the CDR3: TGTGCCAGCAGCCAAAGGGTCCAGAACTACGAGCAGTACTTC.